The 3 T cell receptor beta chains reported below all come from one sample, sequenced in a study of blood T cell repertoires in COVID-19. Using immunoSEQ multiplex PCR, the repertoire was profiled, and TCRdb retains in-frame clones only, with some absent. The table lists about 95,000 clones, more than 80% of them singletons. What was sequenced was peripheral blood. The receptors come from a man older than 75 with COVID-19, enrolled during active disease.

This chain connects TRBV7-3 to TRBJ2-1; 8 bases line up with TRBD2. From germline, CDR1 is SGHTA and CDR2 FQGTGA. The junction had 3 bases not matched to a gene; V was cut back by 0 bases and J by 2 bases. The CDR3 consists of 16 residues. Here the CDR3 DNA reads TGTGCCAGCAGCTTAACCGGGACTAGGACCTACAATGAGCAGTTCTTC. It specifies CASSLTGTRTYNEQFF.

This rearrangement joins TRBV30 to TRBJ1-4, with a possible D match to TRBD1 (6 bases). The CDR3 spans 15 residues. CDR1 and CDR2 from the germline V gene are GTSNPN and SVGIG (reference sequence). Trimming stripped 1 base from V and 4 bases from J, with 13 bases between. CDR3 in amino acids: CAWSEDSPSNEKLFF. In DNA, the CDR3 is TGTGCCTGGAGTGAGGACAGCCCGAGTAATGAAAAACTGTTTTTT.

The gene calls are TRBV30 and TRBJ2-3, with TRBD2 as a possible D gene (5 bases). V was cut by 2 bases and J by 4 bases, with 10 bases left in between. Germline CDR1 and CDR2: GTSNPN and SVGIG (reference sequence). The CDR3 is 13 amino acids. In DNA form, the CDR3 reads TGTGCCTGGAGTAAGAAGAGGGCAGATACGCAGTATTTT. Its protein product is CAWSKKRADTQYF.